These 27 T cell receptor beta chains were sequenced from one sample in a study of blood T cell repertoires in COVID-19. The data were produced by immunoSEQ multiplex PCR, yet TCRdb's version contains in-frame clones alone and is incomplete. This sample yields under 300,000 clones, of which roughly 89% are seen a single time; 1.5% to 2% belongs to the top ten. Sequencing was carried out using PBMCs or T cells enriched from blood (not recorded which). These receptors all come from a middle-aged woman who had recovered from COVID-19.

This chain uses TRBV5-1 with TRBJ1-1, with 10 bases fitting TRBD1. Unmatched junction bases numbered 5, after V lost 2 bases and J lost 7 bases. The CDR3 length is 14 residues. The germline V gene has CDR1 SGHRS and CDR2 YFSETQ. The CDR3, as DNA: TGCGCCAGCAGCTTAGGACAGGGGGTGGATGAAGCTTTCTTT. Translated, it gives CASSLGQGVDEAFF.

The rearrangement links TRBV19 to TRBJ1-3; D may be TRBD1 (5 bases). Germline V lookup: CDR1 LNHDA, CDR2 SQIVND (reference sequence). The V end lost 3 bases, the J end lost 9 bases, and 15 bases lay between the germline ends. The CDR3 is 14 amino acids. CDR3 loop: CASSIDGGSGTIYF. CDR3 DNA sequence: TGTGCCAGTAGTATTGACGGGGGGTCGGGCACCATATATTTT.

Regarding this clone: This specimen includes other DNA sequences encoding the same CDR3. The chain couples TRBV7-2 to TRBJ1-5; TRBD1 is a possible D gene (5 bases). The CDR3 length is 13 residues. The V gene's germline CDR1 is SGHTA and CDR2 FQGNSA. Trimming removed 2 bases from V and 4 bases from J, with 6 bases in between. For the CDR3, the DNA is TGTGCCAGCAGCTTACGGGGGAATCAGCCCCAGCATTTT. It is translated as CASSLRGNQPQHF.

On this clone itself: One end of the junction is discordant with germline, which a read error may explain. The chain carries TRBV6-1 and TRBJ2-1; D may be TRBD1 (6 bases). The CDR3 has 16 residues. Per germline, CDR1 MNHNS and CDR2 SASEGT. The CDR3 is CASREGRGGAYNEQFF. The CDR3 nucleotides are TGTGCCAGCAGGGAAGGTCGTGGGGGCGCCTACAATGAGCAGTTCTTC.

V is TRBV5-1 and J is TRBJ2-5, with TRBD1 matching 7 bases. Germline lookup yields CDR1 SGHRS and CDR2 YFSETQ. The CDR3 contains 15 residues. Germline trimming cut 0 bases from V and 2 bases from J; bases unmatched to any gene: 4. This CDR3 reads CASSLEGAGQETQYF. The CDR3 DNA is TGCGCCAGCAGCTTGGAGGGGGCCGGTCAAGAGACCCAGTACTTC.

The rearrangement links TRBV19 to TRBJ1-3, with 8 nucleotides matching TRBD1. J gave up 0 bases and V 6 bases, and 7 bases lay outside the gene matches. This CDR3 contains 16 residues. CDR1 is LNHDA, CDR2 SQIVND, per germline (reference sequence). CDR3 DNA sequence: TGTGCCAGTAGGACCATAACAGGGGGCTCTGGAAACACCATATATTTT. It is translated as CASRTITGGSGNTIYF.

The V gene is TRBV2, the J gene TRBJ2-3, with TRBD2 identical over 7 bases. The CDR3 loop spans 12 amino acids. The V segment lost 6 bases and the J segment 13 bases; nucleotides outside the gene matches: 10. Germline V gene lookup returns CDR1 SNHLY and CDR2 FYNNEI. CDR3 DNA: TGTGCCAGCAGGAGGGAAGCGGGACGAAAGTATTTT. Protein: CASRREAGRKYF.

This clone has only one observation. CDR3 sequence: CASSLTGTYGYTF. The CDR3, as DNA: TGTGCCAGCAGCCTCACAGGGACCTATGGCTACACCTTC. The chain has TRBV7-2 and TRBJ1-2; a possible D gene is TRBD1 (6 bases). With 5 bases removed from V and 4 bases from J, the gap between germline ends came to 11 bases. Germline-derived CDR1 and CDR2 are SGHTA and FQGNSA. This CDR3 is built from 13 residues.

The rearrangement joins TRBV4-1 to TRBJ2-7, with 8 nucleotides matching TRBD1. Trimming took 3 bases from V and 5 from J; bases not matched to a gene: 6. The CDR3 consists of 14 residues. The V gene's germline CDR1 is MGHRA and CDR2 YSYEKL. In nucleotides, the CDR3 is TGCGCCAGCAGCCAGGCCGACAGGGGAAACGAGCAGTACTTC. Amino acid sequence: CASSQADRGNEQYF.

The chain recombines TRBV19 with TRBJ1-5, with TRBD1 identical over 12 bases. The germline CDR1 and CDR2 sequences are LNHDA and SQIVND (reference sequence). This CDR3 has 15 residues. With V trimmed by 4 bases and J by 6 bases, 4 bases remained unmatched. CDR3 bases: TGTGCCAGTAGTACGGGACAGGGGGCTTTTCAGCCCCAGCATTTT. It specifies CASSTGQGAFQPQHF.

The gene calls are TRBV3-1 (or the pseudogene TRBV3-2) and TRBJ2-3, with D unclear. CDR1 and CDR2 (germline): LGHDT, YNNKEL (reference sequence). CDR3 length: 15 amino acids. Trimming took 4 bases from V and 0 from J, leaving 11 bases between them. Here the CDR3 DNA reads TGTGCCAGCAGCCCACAGTCTTCTAGCACAGATACGCAGTATTTT. This sequence encodes CASSPQSSSTDTQYF.

The chain employs TRBV4-3 and TRBJ1-2, with 7 bases lining up with TRBD1. The length of the CDR3 is 14 residues. Germline V CDR1 and CDR2: LGHNA, YSLEER. V gave up 0 bases and J gave up 7 bases; unmatched junction bases: 5. The CDR3 loop reads CASSQDRGFGGYTF. CDR3 nucleotides: TGCGCCAGCAGCCAAGACAGGGGGTTCGGTGGCTACACCTTC.

The chain uses TRBV5-8 and TRBJ1-6, with TRBD1 matching over 8 bases. The CDR3 runs 17 residues. Germline values: CDR1 SGHTS, CDR2 YDEGEE. V was pared by 3 bases and J by 3 bases, with 8 bases of the junction left unmatched. The CDR3 DNA reads TGTGCCAGCAGCTCCCTTCCAGGGGGCTTCTATAATTCACCCCTCCACTTT. Its protein product is CASSSLPGGFYNSPLHF. Looking up the rest from reference TRBV5-8 and TRBJ1-6 gives the full variable domain: EAGVTQSPTHLIKTRGQQATLRCSPISGHTSVYWYQQALGLGLQFLLWYDEGEERNRGNFPPRFSGRQFPNYSSELNVNALELEDSALYLCASSSLPGGFYNSPLHFGNGTRLTVT.

The gene calls are TRBV7-9 and TRBJ1-2; 7 bases agree with TRBD1. The trim removed 3 bases at V and 1 base at J, leaving 5 bases unmatched. CDR3 length: 15 amino acids. Germline values: CDR1 SEHNR, CDR2 FQNEAQ (reference sequence). This CDR3 is CASSFTGVGNYGYTF. The CDR3 nucleotides read TGTGCCAGCAGCTTCACAGGGGTGGGTAACTATGGCTACACCTTC. The whole variable domain, remainder taken from reference TRBV7-9 and TRBJ1-2, is DTGVSQNPRHKITKRGQNVTFRCDPISEHNRLYWYRQTLGQGPEFLTYFQNEAQLEKSRLLSDRFSAERPKGSFSTLEIQRTEQGDSAMYLCASSFTGVGNYGYTFGSGTRLTVV.

This clone was detected only once. The chain employs TRBV6-5 and TRBJ1-2; 9 positions match TRBD1. The CDR3 extends over 13 amino acids. In germline, CDR1 is MNHEY, CDR2 SVGAGI. V lost 6 bases to trimming and J lost 7 bases; unmatched junction nucleotides: 6. CDR3 nucleotides: TGTGCCAGCAGGACAGGGGGTAGTTTTGGCTACACCTTC. Protein: CASRTGGSFGYTF.

J is TRBJ2-1 and V is TRBV5-1, with 16 bases aligning to TRBD2. The CDR3 sequence is 17 residues long. Germline loops: CDR1 SGHRS, CDR2 YFSETQ. The junction had 3 bases not matched to a gene; V was cut back by 4 bases and J by 2 bases. The CDR3 bases are TGCGCCAGCAGCCTGGGACTAGCGGGAGGGCCCTACAATGAGCAGTTCTTC. Translating gives CASSLGLAGGPYNEQFF.

The J gene is TRBJ2-2, the V gene TRBV6-2 or TRBV6-3; no firm D call. The CDR3 length is 14 residues. Trimming shortened V by 3 bases and J by 6 bases, and 11 bases separated the two germline ends. Germline CDR1 is MNHEY and CDR2 is SVGEGT. CDR3 protein: CASSYGNLAGELFF. The CDR3, as DNA: TGTGCCAGCAGTTATGGCAATCTGGCCGGGGAGCTGTTTTTT.

This clone was detected once. An end of the junction does not agree with germline; a read error may underlie this. CDR3 sequence (DNA): TGTGCTAGCAGCCCACAGGACCGCAATGAGCAGTTCTTC. It translates to CASSPQDRNEQFF. V is TRBV7-7 and J is TRBJ2-1; D perhaps matches TRBD1 (5 bases). This CDR3 has 13 amino acids. Germline V lookup: CDR1 SSHAT, CDR2 FNYEAQ (reference sequence).

J is TRBJ1-6 and V is TRBV12-3 or TRBV12-4; no clear D gene. The V end lost 8 bases, the J end lost 10 bases, and 15 bases lay between the germline ends. The CDR3 runs to 13 residues. In DNA, the CDR3 is TGTGCCAGCTCGGAGGGCGGTCAGTCACCCCTCCACTTT. This gives the protein CASSEGGQSPLHF.

The chain employs TRBV6-5 and TRBJ1-3, with D maybe TRBD1 (5 bases). Trimming took off 6 bases at V and 5 bases at J, with 14 bases between the two ends. Germline values: CDR1 MNHEY, CDR2 SVGAGI. The CDR3 runs 14 residues. The CDR3 nucleotides read TGTGCCAGCAGGGAGCCCGGGGGGAGAAACACCATATATTTT. This translates into CASREPGGRNTIYF.

The V and J genes are TRBV27 and TRBJ1-4; 7 bases map to TRBD1. This CDR3 comprises 15 residues. The germline gives CDR1 MNHEY, CDR2 SMNVEV (reference sequence). The ends lost 6 bases at V and 4 bases at J; junction bases unmatched: 8. CDR3 in amino acids: CASRPIGTVNEKLFF. CDR3 nucleotide sequence: TGTGCCAGCAGACCTATTGGGACAGTTAATGAAAAACTGTTTTTT.

The CDR3 coding sequence is TGCGCCAGCAGCCAAGGCAGGGGTCGCGACGAGCAGTACTTC. This translates into CASSQGRGRDEQYF. J is TRBJ2-7 and V is TRBV4-1, with D possibly TRBD1 on 6 matching bases. CDR3 size: 14 residues. Germline V gene sequence: CDR1 MGHRA, CDR2 YSYEKL. V dropped 1 base and J dropped 5 bases, with 12 bases sitting between them.

Details on this clone: Additional DNA sequences in this sample encode the identical CDR3. This chain joins TRBV18 and TRBJ2-7, with 8 positions matching TRBD2. Germline CDR1 is KGHSH and CDR2 is LQKENI. The J segment lost 0 bases and the V segment lost 2 bases, leaving 9 bases of the junction unmatched. CDR3 length equals 17 residues. The CDR3 is CASSPVSGGGSSYEQYF. CDR3 nucleotides: TGTGCCAGCTCACCAGTGAGCGGGGGCGGTAGCTCCTACGAGCAGTACTTC.

The rearrangement uses TRBV3-1 (or the pseudogene TRBV3-2) and TRBJ2-1, with 12 bases fitting TRBD1. V shed 2 bases and J 6 bases; nucleotides not matched to a gene: 8. CDR3 length: 17 residues. The germline V gene encodes CDR1 LGHDT and CDR2 YNNKEL (reference sequence). The CDR3 reads CASSQTGTGGFINEQFF. The CDR3 DNA sequence: TGTGCCAGCAGCCAAACCGGGACAGGGGGCTTTATCAATGAGCAGTTCTTC.

This clone was recorded once. The chain couples TRBV6-2 or TRBV6-3 to TRBJ2-1, with a tentative D call TRBD2 (7 bases). The ends were cut back, 4 bases at V and 0 bases at J, with 10 bases in the middle. Per germline, CDR1 MNHEY and CDR2 SVGEGT. CDR3 size: 15 residues. The CDR3 nucleotides read TGTGCCAGCAGTTCTGCGGGGGCCTCCTACAATGAGCAGTTCTTC. Translation: CASSSAGASYNEQFF.

The chain couples TRBV2 to TRBJ1-1; D is undetermined. The germline V gene encodes CDR1 SNHLY and CDR2 FYNNEI. This CDR3 contains 13 residues. Trimming pared 6 bases from V and 4 bases from J, leaving 12 bases between. The CDR3 protein is CASRNGEGTEAFF. The CDR3 nucleotides are TGTGCCAGCAGGAACGGAGAGGGCACTGAAGCTTTCTTT.

The chain has TRBV19 and TRBJ2-7; perhaps TRBD2 as D (5 bases). CDR1 and CDR2 from the germline V gene are LNHDA and SQIVND (reference sequence). The CDR3 is 15 residues long. V was pared by 5 bases and J by 5 bases, with 19 bases between. CDR3 bases: TGTGCCAGTAGTCTCAAGGAGGCAGGCGGTCACGAGCAGTACTTC. This sequence encodes CASSLKEAGGHEQYF.